This note documents a single T cell receptor beta chain sequence. In this sample, this clonotype turned up a few times. The clone's antigen remains unknown. Base quality data are lacking; no much larger clone is found one base away. Inclusive of the bounding cysteine and phenylalanine, the CDR3 is 17 residues long. Only the CDR3 DNA stays, 51 bases, in frame from base 1. Germline trimming amounts to 5 bases on V and 1 base on J, with 12 as the count of junction bases outside the gene matches. The CDR1 and CDR2 encoded by the germline V gene are SGHTA and FQGTGA. This specimen belongs to a study of glioma-infiltrating T cells (dated by TCRdb to the mid-2010s). As for the study more broadly: The study sequenced TCR alpha- and beta-chain repertoires from glioma tissue, from non-neoplastic brain tissue and from matched peripheral blood mononuclear cells. The paired cohort comprised three low-grade glioma patients, about 8 primary glioblastoma patients and three non-glioma patients contributing non-neoplastic brain tissue. To gauge divergence between tissue and blood T-cell populations, every tissue-infiltrating repertoire was compared against the peripheral blood repertoire from the same patient.

The iRepertoire nested amplicon-rescue multiplex PCR (arm-PCR) platform was used to amplify TCR alpha and beta CDR3 regions from RNA. The input for one-step reverse transcription and amplification was about 95-450 ng of tissue mRNA or PBMC total RNA. Following bead purification, Illumina adapters were added by a secondary multiplex PCR, and the libraries were gel-purified between 200 and 400 bp. Libraries carried internal 6-nucleotide barcodes used for demultiplexing. Sequencing of libraries was performed on an Illumina MiSeq with 2x220 or 2x250 nucleotide paired-end reads. On the authors' methods: Paired reads were merged using FLASH 1.2.11 and aligned with BWA-MEM to the GRCh37 human genome, and TRA and TRB reads were then extracted. An IMGT-derived reference of cassette sequences and CDR3 motifs, with pseudogenes included, was used for V and J assignment. Three-frame translation of reads was performed, and productive CDR3s were defined as those with a C...FGXG motif and no stop codons. Clonotypes were defined as unique combinations of V-J cassette pair and CDR3 amino acid sequence. Hamming distance filtering was applied to reads, with thresholds set by the sequence error rate of each sample in mapped regions. TCRdb's own reprocessing of the public reads used fastp at Q25 and MiXCR and kept productive beta chains. All rows with the same CDR3 protein become a single entry with the most common DNA and genes. The V and J calls and clone size are TCRdb's, not the authors'. The sample data list about 210,000 distinct CDR3 sequences, and over 25% of these were observed just once. The ten largest clones capture roughly a fifth of the sample.

Summary of the overall study and its limitations: In non-neoplastic patients, VJ-independent divergence between tissue and blood fell below expectation, whereas in all gliomas, and especially in low-grade gliomas, the divergence rose above expectation. Group comparisons rested on small numbers: three non-neoplastic, three low-grade glioma and seven or eight glioblastoma patients. Tissue and blood shared very few CDR3 sequences, a result attributed to high CDR3 diversity and limited sampling.

The sequence came from a human donor with low-grade glioma or glioblastoma, undergoing nonglioma brain surgery, or in good health (not recorded which). Sequencing input: glioma tissue, nonneoplastic brain tissue, or PBMCs (not recorded which). The chain joins TRBV7-3 to TRBJ2-7, and 9 junction bases match TRBD2. CDR3 loop: CASSASSGSGGSYEQYF. In nucleotide form, the sequence is TGTGCCAGCAGCGCTTCCTCGGGAAGCGGGGGGTCCTACGAGCAGTACTTC.